A selection of T cell receptor beta chains follows, all from one sample in a study of monozygotic twins with cystic fibrosis. Sequencing used immunoSEQ multiplex PCR; TCRdb keeps in-frame clones, though not all of them. The sample yields 34,000 or so clones, roughly 90% seen once. Sequenced: blood. Every receptor here comes from a girl aged 2 to 9 with cystic fibrosis. Both conserved end residues are part of each CDR3. D genes are given only for firm matches. Some rows mark clone size as missing; the rest say once, few, many or name a class of expanded clone.

NA	TRBV30	TRBJ2-7	13	NA	TGTGCCTGGAGTTCCGACAGTACCTACGAGCAGTACTTC	CAWSSDSTYEQYF
TRBD2	TRBV5-8	TRBJ2-7	15	NA	TGTGCCAGCAGCCGCGGGACTAGCGGGAGGCAAGAGCAGTACTTC	CASSRGTSGRQEQYF
NA	TRBV28	TRBJ1-3	13	once	TGTGCCAGTCTTAACTGGGGAGGAAACACCATATATTTT	CASLNWGGNTIYF
NA	TRBV28	TRBJ1-4	12	NA	TGTGCCAGCAGTGAGGTTACGGGAGAACTGTTTTTT	CASSEVTGELFF
TRBD2	TRBV7-6	TRBJ2-7	15	NA	TGTGCCAGCAGCTCACTAGCGGGAGGTCCCTACGAGCAGTACTTC	CASSSLAGGPYEQYF
NA	TRBV19	TRBJ1-1	14	NA	TGTGCCAGTAGTATAGTAGGGAGGGGTACTGAAGCTTTCTTT	CASSIVGRGTEAFF
NA	TRBV5-4	TRBJ2-7	18	NA	TGTGCCAGCAGCCCAAAAAACAGCCCTGGACCTTCTGCCGACGAGCAGTACTTC	CASSPKNSPGPSADEQYF
NA	TRBV7-9	TRBJ1-1	17	NA	TGTGCCAGCAGCTTGCTGGGGACCGAACATCCGAACACTGAAGCTTTCTTT	CASSLLGTEHPNTEAFF
NA	TRBV5-1	TRBJ2-7	16	NA	TGCGCCAGCAGCGTGTGGCTTCCGGGGGTCGGCGACGAGCAGTACTTC	CASSVWLPGVGDEQYF
NA	TRBV5-1	TRBJ1-1	15	NA	TGCGCCAGCAGCTTGGAAGGGACACTGAACACTGAAGCTTTCTTT	CASSLEGTLNTEAFF
NA	TRBV5-1	TRBJ2-7	15	NA	TGCGCCAGCAGCTCCCCGGACAGTAGCTCCTACGAGCAGTACTTC	CASSSPDSSSYEQYF
TRBD2	TRBV25-1	TRBJ2-1	17	NA	TGTGCCAGCTTCGAATCCGTAGCGGGAAGCTCCTACAATGAGCAGTTCTTC	CASFESVAGSSYNEQFF
NA	TRBV7-9	TRBJ1-4	14	NA	TGTGCCAGCAGCTCAGGGGCGCGGGATGAAAAACTGTTTTTT	CASSSGARDEKLFF
NA	TRBV28	TRBJ2-7	14	NA	TGTGCCAGCAGTTACAGAGGGTTCTCCTACGAGCAGTACTTC	CASSYRGFSYEQYF
TRBD2	TRBV5-1	TRBJ2-3	18	NA	TGCGCCAGCAGCCTAGGAATGAGGACTAGCGGAAGCACAGATACGCAGTATTTT	CASSLGMRTSGSTDTQYF
NA	TRBV30	TRBJ2-7	15	NA	TGTGCCTGGACCCTCAACGGGGGCAACTCCTACGAGCAGTACTTC	CAWTLNGGNSYEQYF
TRBD2	TRBV5-1	TRBJ2-3	17	NA	TGCGCCAGCAGCTCTAGAAAGCTAGCGGGGTCAGCTGATACGCAGTATTTT	CASSSRKLAGSADTQYF
NA	TRBV11-3	TRBJ2-1	12	NA	TGTGCCAGCAGCCCAGGGAGGAGTGAGCAGTTCTTC	CASSPGRSEQFF
NA	TRBV27	TRBJ2-2	13	NA	TGTGCCAGCGGGGACGCGAACACCGGGGAGCTGTTTTTT	CASGDANTGELFF
NA	TRBV19	TRBJ1-1	13	NA	TGTGCCAGTCCCCCAAGTGCGGGCACTGAAGCTTTCTTT	CASPPSAGTEAFF
TRBD1	TRBV30	TRBJ2-7	13	NA	TGTGCCTATACTAACAGGGGGTTGTACGAGCAGTACTTC	CAYTNRGLYEQYF
NA	TRBV4-1	TRBJ2-1	13	NA	TGCGCCAGCAGCCAGATGCTAGGGAATGAGCAGTTCTTC	CASSQMLGNEQFF
NA	TRBV30	TRBJ2-3	16	NA	TGTGCCTGGAGCCCCAATGGGGGAGAAGGCACAGATACGCAGTATTTT	CAWSPNGGEGTDTQYF
TRBD2	TRBV4-1	TRBJ2-7	16	NA	TGCGCCAGCAGCCAAGATGAGACTAGCGGGCCTGGGGAGCAGTACTTC	CASSQDETSGPGEQYF
NA	TRBV21-1	TRBJ2-1	15	NA	TGTGCCAGCACCCTTCGTGGGGCTACTAGCGATGAGCAGTTCTTC	CASTLRGATSDEQFF
NA	TRBV6-1	TRBJ2-7	14	NA	TGTGCCAGCAGCTTACCTTGGGCGGACTACGAGCAGTACTTC	CASSLPWADYEQYF
TRBD1	TRBV6-1	TRBJ1-1	13	NA	TGTGCCAGCAGTGAGGAACAGGGGACTGAAGCTTTCTTT	CASSEEQGTEAFF
TRBD1	TRBV19	TRBJ1-1	17	NA	TGTGCCAGTAGTATCCCGACAGGGGAGTTTACGAACACTGAAGCTTTCTTT	CASSIPTGEFTNTEAFF